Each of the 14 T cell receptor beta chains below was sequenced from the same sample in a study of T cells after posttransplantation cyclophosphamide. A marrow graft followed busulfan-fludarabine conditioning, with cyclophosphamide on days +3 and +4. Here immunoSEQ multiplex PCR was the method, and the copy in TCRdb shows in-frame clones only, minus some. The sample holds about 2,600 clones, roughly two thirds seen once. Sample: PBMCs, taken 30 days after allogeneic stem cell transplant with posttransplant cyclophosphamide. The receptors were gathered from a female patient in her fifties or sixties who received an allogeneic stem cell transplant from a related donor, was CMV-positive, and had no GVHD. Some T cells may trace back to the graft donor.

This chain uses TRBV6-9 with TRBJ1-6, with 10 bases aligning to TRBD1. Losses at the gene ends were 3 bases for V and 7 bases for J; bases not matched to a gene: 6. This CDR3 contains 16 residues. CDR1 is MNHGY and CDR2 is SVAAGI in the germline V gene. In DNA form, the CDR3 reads TGTGCCAGCAGTTACTCGAGGGACAGGGGAAATTCACCCCTCCACTTT. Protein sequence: CASSYSRDRGNSPLHF.

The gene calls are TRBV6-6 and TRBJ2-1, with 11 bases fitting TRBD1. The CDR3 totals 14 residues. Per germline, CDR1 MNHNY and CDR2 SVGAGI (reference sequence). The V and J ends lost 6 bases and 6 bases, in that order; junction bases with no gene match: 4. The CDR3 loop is CASSGQGAGNEQFF. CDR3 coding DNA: TGTGCCAGCAGCGGACAGGGGGCGGGCAATGAGCAGTTCTTC.

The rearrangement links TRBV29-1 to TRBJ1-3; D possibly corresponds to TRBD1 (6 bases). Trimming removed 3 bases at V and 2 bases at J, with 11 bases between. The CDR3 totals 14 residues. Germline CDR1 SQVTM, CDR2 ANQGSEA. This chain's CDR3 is CSVDSGAAGNTIYF. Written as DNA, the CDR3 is TGCAGCGTTGACTCAGGGGCCGCTGGAAACACCATATATTTT.

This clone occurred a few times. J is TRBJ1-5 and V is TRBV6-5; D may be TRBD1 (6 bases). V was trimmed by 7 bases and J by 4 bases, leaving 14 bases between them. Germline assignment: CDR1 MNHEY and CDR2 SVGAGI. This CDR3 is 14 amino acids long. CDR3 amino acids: CASTEGGANQPQHF. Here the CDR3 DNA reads TGTGCCAGCACCGAGGGGGGGGCAAATCAGCCCCAGCATTTT.

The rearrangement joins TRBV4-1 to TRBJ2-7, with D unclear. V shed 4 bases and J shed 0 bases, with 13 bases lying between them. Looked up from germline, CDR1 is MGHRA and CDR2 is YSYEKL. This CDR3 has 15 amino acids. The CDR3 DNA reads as TGCGCCAGCAGCCCGTCCACTCTATACTCCTACGAGCAGTACTTC. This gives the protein CASSPSTLYSYEQYF.

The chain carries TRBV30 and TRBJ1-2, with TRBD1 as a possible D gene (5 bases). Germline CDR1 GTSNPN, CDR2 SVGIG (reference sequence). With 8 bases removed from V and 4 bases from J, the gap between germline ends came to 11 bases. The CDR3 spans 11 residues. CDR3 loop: CARRGAYGYTF. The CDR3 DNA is TGTGCCCGGCGCGGGGCCTATGGCTACACCTTC.

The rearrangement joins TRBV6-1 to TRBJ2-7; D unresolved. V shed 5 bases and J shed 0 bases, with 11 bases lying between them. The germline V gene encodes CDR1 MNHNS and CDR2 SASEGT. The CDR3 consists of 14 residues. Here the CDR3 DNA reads TGTGCCAGCAGTTATGGCGCTAGCTCCTACGAGCAGTACTTC. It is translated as CASSYGASSYEQYF.

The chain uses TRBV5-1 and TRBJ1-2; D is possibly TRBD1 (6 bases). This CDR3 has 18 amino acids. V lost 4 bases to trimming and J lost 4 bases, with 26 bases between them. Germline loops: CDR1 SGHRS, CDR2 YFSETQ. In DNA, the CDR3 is TGCGCCAGCAGCAGGGACCCCGGACTGCGAGGGGGACCCTATGGCTACACCTTC. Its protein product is CASSRDPGLRGGPYGYTF.

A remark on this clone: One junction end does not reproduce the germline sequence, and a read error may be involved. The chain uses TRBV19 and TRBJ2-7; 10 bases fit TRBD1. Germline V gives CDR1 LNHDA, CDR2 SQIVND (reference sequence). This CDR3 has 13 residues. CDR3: CASSFRVGDRGFF. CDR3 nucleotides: TGTGCCAGTAGTTTCAGAGTTGGGGACAGGGGCTTCTTC. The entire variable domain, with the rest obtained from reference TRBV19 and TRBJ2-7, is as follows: DGGITQSPKYLFRKEGQNVTLSCEQNLNHDAMYWYRQDPGQGLRLIYYSQIVNDFQKGDIAEGYSVSREKKESFPLTVTSAQKNPTAFYLCASSFRVGDRGFFGPGTRLTVT.

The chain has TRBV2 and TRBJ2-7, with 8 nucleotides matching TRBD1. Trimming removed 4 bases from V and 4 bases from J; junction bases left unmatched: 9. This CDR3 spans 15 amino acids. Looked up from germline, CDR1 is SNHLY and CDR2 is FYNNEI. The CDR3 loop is CASSASGQGKYEQYF. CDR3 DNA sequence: TGTGCCAGCAGTGCGTCAGGACAGGGTAAATACGAGCAGTACTTC.

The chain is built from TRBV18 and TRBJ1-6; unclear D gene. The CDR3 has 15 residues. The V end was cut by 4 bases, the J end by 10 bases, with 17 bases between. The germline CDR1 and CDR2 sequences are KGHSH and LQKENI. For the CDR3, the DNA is TGTGCCAGCTCACTCGGGAAGGGAGAGAGATCACCCCTCCACTTT. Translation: CASSLGKGERSPLHF.

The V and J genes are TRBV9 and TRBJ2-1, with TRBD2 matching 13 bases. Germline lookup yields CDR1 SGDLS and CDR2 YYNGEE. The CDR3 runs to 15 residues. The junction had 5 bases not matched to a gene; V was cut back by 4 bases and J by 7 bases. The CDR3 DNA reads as TGTGCCAGCAGCCTTGGACTAGCGGGAGTAAATGAGCAGTTCTTC. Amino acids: CASSLGLAGVNEQFF.

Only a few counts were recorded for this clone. Here the CDR3 DNA reads TGTGCCAGCAGTTTAGGCCGGGGTTTCTACGAGCAGTACTTC. Amino acid sequence: CASSLGRGFYEQYF. This rearrangement joins TRBV27 to TRBJ2-7, with D tentatively TRBD2 (5 bases). The CDR3 contains 14 residues. Germline CDR1 MNHEY, CDR2 SMNVEV (reference sequence). The ends were cut back, 2 bases at V and 3 bases at J, with 11 bases in the middle.

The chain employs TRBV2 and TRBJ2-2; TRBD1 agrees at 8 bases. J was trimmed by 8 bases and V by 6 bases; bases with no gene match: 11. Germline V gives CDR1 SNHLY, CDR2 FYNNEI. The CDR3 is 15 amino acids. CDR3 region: CASRPKTGASGELFF. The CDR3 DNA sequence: TGTGCCAGCAGACCTAAGACAGGGGCATCGGGGGAGCTGTTTTTT.